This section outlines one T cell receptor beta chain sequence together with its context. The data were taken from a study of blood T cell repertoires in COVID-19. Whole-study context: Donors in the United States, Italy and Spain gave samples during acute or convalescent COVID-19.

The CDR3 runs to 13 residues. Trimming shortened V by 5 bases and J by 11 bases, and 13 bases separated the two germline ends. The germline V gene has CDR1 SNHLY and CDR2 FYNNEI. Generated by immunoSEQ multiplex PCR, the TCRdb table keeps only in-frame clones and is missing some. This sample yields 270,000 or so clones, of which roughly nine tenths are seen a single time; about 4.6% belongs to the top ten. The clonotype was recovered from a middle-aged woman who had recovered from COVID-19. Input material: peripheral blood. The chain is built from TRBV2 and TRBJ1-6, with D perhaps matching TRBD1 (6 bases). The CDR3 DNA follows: TGTGCCAGCAGTACAGGACAGATTACACCCCTCCACTTT. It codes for CASSTGQITPLHF.